This T cell receptor (beta chain) was recovered during a study of blood T cells in healthy people across ages. Together with a sample-barcoded 5' primer, a J-beta primer mix was included in a second PCR lasting roughly 6 to 12 cycles. TCRdb used MiXCR to reprocess the 5' RACE reads, holding one entry per CDR3 protein. Of about 1.8 million distinct CDR3 sequences detected, just under 50% appear once; the ten largest clones hold less than 2.5%. Trimming took 4 bases from V and 6 from J, leaving 13 bases between them. The CDR3 is 12 residues long. Germline V gene data show CDR1 as DFQATT and CDR2 as SNEGSKA (reference sequence).

Sequencing was performed on blood. The source of this sequence is a woman aged 40-49 years in good health. The chain uses TRBV20-1 and TRBJ2-7; perhaps D is TRBD1 or TRBD2 (6 bases each). The CDR3 DNA follows: TGCAGTGCTACCCACGGGGGCGGCGAGCAGTACTTC. It is translated as CSATHGGGEQYF.